This TCR beta chain was recorded in a study of beta chain features in type 1 diabetes (dated by TCRdb to about 2018). In the study overall: No differences in mean age, gender distribution, total cell number or subset yield were found between patients and healthy donors. Across all samples, around 100 million sorted cells were examined, and cell number per subset correlated strongly with RNA yield. The study compared TCRB repertoires of sorted circulating CD4+ T cell subsets between recently diagnosed type 1 diabetes patients and matched healthy donors. Regulatory and stem cell-like memory subsets were obtained from only 8 patients and roughly eight healthy donors, while naive and central memory subsets were obtained from all 28 donors. Overall results and qualifications from the work: Naive, central memory and regulatory TCRB repertoires appeared more similar among patients than among healthy donors. A moderate but significant shortening of TCRB CDR3 length was observed in type 1 diabetes patients in all four CD4+ subsets. At VDJ recombination sites, patients with type 1 diabetes made fewer insertions and deleted more nucleotides, a pattern implying thymic rearrangement abnormalities. Shorter templates might have been favored by PCR, but patient and control samples were amplified and corrected together, so both groups would have been affected equally by any skew. Because the HLA sub-analyses included only small numbers of individuals, any influence of HLA type on TCRB rearrangement was left unresolved. Sequencing cDNA rather than genomic DNA could over-represent highly expressing activated cells, although activation and CD3 levels did not differ between groups.

Each donor gave one peripheral blood draw, averaging roughly 120 mL, which was collected into heparinised tubes. Using a panel that included CD45RO, CCR7, CD25, CD127, CD95 and CD27, naive, central memory, regulatory and stem cell-like memory CD4+ T cells were sorted on a BD FACSAria II. All sorted populations exceeded 95% purity. PBMCs were separated immediately by Lymphoprep density gradient centrifugation and were stained directly, without being cultured. So that batch effects would be minimized, each experiment stained and sorted samples in pairs, pairing one healthy donor with one patient. Turning to this clone: No cognate antigen has been identified for it. Base qualities are missing; no much larger clone stands one base away.

Inclusive of the bounding cysteine and phenylalanine, the CDR3 is 14 residues long. Kept here is only the CDR3 DNA, which spans 42 bases and is read in frame from base 1. For CDR1 and CDR2, the germline V gene lists SGHDN and FVKESK. The V end loses 1 base and the J end loses 6 bases, and a stretch of 11 bases separates them. The entire amount of isolated RNA was reverse transcribed using the High Capacity cDNA Reverse Transcription Kit, so the sequenced TCRB transcripts were expressed ones. Survey-depth immunoSEQ sequencing was performed on stem cell-like memory T cell samples, with an average of around 920,000 total reads per sample. Sorted cells were lysed in RLT buffer, and RNA was extracted using DNase-treated RNeasy Micro or Mini kits according to cell number. Each cell subset was processed on its own to prevent cross-contamination, while patient and healthy donor samples were processed together. The immunoSEQ multiplex PCR was used to amplify TCRB sequences from cDNA, yielding 87-bp fragments that span the CDR3 region. The amplicons were sequenced using the Illumina HiSeq platform. Per the source publication's procedure: PCR bias was corrected computationally using synthetic template baselines, and reads within Hamming distance 2 were collapsed, with unmergeable singletons discarded. Reads were aligned to IMGT to assign V, D and J genes, CDR3 length, and insertions or deletions at six rearrangement sites. Within each subset, clonotype counts were normalized to the number of sorted cells before true diversity and Gini coefficients were calculated with the tcR R package. Repertoire sharing was quantified using the overlap coefficient calculated on TCRB nucleotide sequences. The source is immuneACCESS, and TCRdb retained only in-frame sequences with V and J called. Part of the clones is not carried over; for the studies checked, unresolved V genes explain less than half of this, and the remainder is unexplained. The V and J calls and clone size are taken from that table; D and trimming were inferred from the DNA. This sample has over 14,000 clones in its table, and roughly 76% of those were observed once. Around 0.31% of the sample belongs to the ten largest clones.

The chain employs TRBV14 and TRBJ2-3, with TRBD2 tentatively as D gene (6 bases match). The sequenced sample consisted of stem cell memory CD4+ T cells from blood. The sample's cell subset or site label is to be understood as: stem cell-like memory CD4+ T cells. This receptor was taken from a woman under 30 with type 1 diabetes. The DNA sequence follows: TGTGCCAGCAGCCAAGTAGGAGGGACGGATACGCAGTATTTT. It specifies CASSQVGGTDTQYF.